Each of the 10 T cell receptor beta chains below was sequenced from the same sample in a study of T cell responses to AZD1222 COVID-19 vaccine. Only in-frame clones appear in the TCRdb table, and some are missing; sequencing was by immunoSEQ multiplex PCR. The data show 85,000 to 100,000 clones, around four fifths seen once. The specimen was peripheral blood, collected on day 0 of AZD1222 vaccination. The origin of the receptors is an adult in good health.

V and J are TRBV30 and TRBJ1-2, with a possible D match to TRBD1 (5 bases). CDR1 and CDR2 from the germline V gene are GTSNPN and SVGIG (reference sequence). V lost 5 bases, J lost 4 bases, and 14 bases lay in between. The CDR3 covers 13 residues. The CDR3 is CAWESGVGYGYTF. The CDR3 bases are TGTGCCTGGGAGTCGGGGGTAGGCTATGGCTACACCTTC.

The chain employs TRBV5-4 and TRBJ2-7, with D possibly being TRBD2 (5 bases). The V and J ends lost 5 bases and 7 bases respectively, with 13 bases between them. CDR3 length equals 12 residues. Germline CDR1 reads SGHNT; CDR2 reads YYREEE (reference sequence). In DNA, the CDR3 is TGTGCCAGCAGATTGACCGGGGAGGAGCAGTACTTC. It yields the protein CASRLTGEEQYF. Complete variable domain (other parts from reference TRBV5-4 and TRBJ2-7): ETGVTQSPTHLIKTRGQQVTLRCSSQSGHNTVSWYQQALGQGPQFIFQYYREEENGRGNFPPRFSGLQFPNYSSELNVNALELDDSALYLCASRLTGEEQYFGPGTRLTVT.

The chain carries TRBV20-1 and TRBJ2-7, with TRBD1 matching over 7 bases. CDR3 length equals 11 residues. Germline V CDR1 and CDR2: DFQATT, SNEGSKA (reference sequence). V lost 6 bases and J lost 3; bases outside the gene matches: 2. The CDR3 protein is CSAGQFYEQYF. For the CDR3, the DNA is TGCAGTGCGGGACAGTTCTACGAGCAGTACTTC.

This clone is a singleton in its sample. The chain joins TRBV6-5 to TRBJ2-2, with a possible D match to TRBD1 (6 bases). The germline V and J ends were trimmed by 9 bases and 5 bases, with 13 bases remaining between them. This CDR3 is built from 13 residues. CDR1 is MNHEY, CDR2 SVGAGI, per germline. CDR3 DNA: TGTGCCAGTCGGACAGCATCGACCGGGGAGCTGTTTTTT. Amino acids: CASRTASTGELFF.

This clone was seen only once. This chain uses TRBV18 with TRBJ1-3; D is undetermined. Trimming took 1 base from V and 2 from J, leaving 12 bases between them. Germline CDR1 is KGHSH and CDR2 is LQKENI. The CDR3 extends over 16 amino acids. CDR3 in amino acids: CASSPQTDYTGNTIYF. The DNA of the CDR3 is TGTGCCAGCTCACCACAGACGGATTACACTGGAAACACCATATATTTT.

This chain uses TRBV20-1 with TRBJ2-1; possibly TRBD2 for D (6 bases). The ends were cut back, 5 bases at V and 9 bases at J, with 8 bases in the middle. The CDR3 has 10 amino acids. Germline V CDR1 and CDR2: DFQATT, SNEGSKA (reference sequence). As DNA, the CDR3 is TGCAGTGCTTCGGGAGTTGAGCAGTTCTTC. The encoded protein is CSASGVEQFF.

The chain joins TRBV10-1 to TRBJ2-3; D is uncertain. V lost 2 bases to trimming and J lost 8 bases, with 17 bases between them. The CDR3 consists of 15 residues. CDR1 is WNHNN and CDR2 is SYGVQD in the germline V gene (reference sequence). The CDR3 reads CASSEDPSAAGTQYF. The DNA for the CDR3 is TGCGCCAGCAGTGAGGATCCATCAGCCGCCGGTACGCAGTATTTT.

The V and J genes are TRBV5-3 and TRBJ2-7; the match to TRBD2 covers 8 bases. TRBV5-3 is an ORF, with its function uncertain. V trimming: 4 bases; J trimming: 4 bases; junction bases outside the gene matches: 16. The CDR3 is 17 residues long. The CDR3 coding sequence is TGTGCCAGAAGCACAAACAGGGTAAGCGGGAGTGTGTACGAGCAGTACTTC. This encodes CARSTNRVSGSVYEQYF.

CDR3 bases: TGTGCCAGCAGATTGACATGGGACCAAGAGACCCAGTACTTC. Translated: CASRLTWDQETQYF. The V call is TRBV7-2, the J call TRBJ2-5; D gene unclear. This CDR3 is built from 14 residues. V was cut by 6 bases and J by 0 bases, with 11 bases left in between. Germline V gene data show CDR1 as SGHTA and CDR2 as FQGNSA.

The V and J genes are TRBV6-5 and TRBJ1-5; a weak D match, TRBD1 (5 bases). CDR1 and CDR2 (germline): MNHEY, SVGAGI. This CDR3 is 15 amino acids long. Deletions cut 5 bases from V and 4 bases from J, with 15 bases between. The CDR3 protein is CASSQIWPGNQPQHF. The CDR3 coding sequence is TGTGCCAGCAGTCAAATTTGGCCAGGGAATCAGCCCCAGCATTTT.